This TCR beta chain came from a study of blood T cell repertoires in COVID-19. The overall study: The study drew acute and convalescent COVID-19 samples from the United States, Italy and Spain.

Germline V lookup: CDR1 SEHNR, CDR2 FQNEAQ (reference sequence). The CDR3 sequence is 14 residues long. V dropped 6 bases and J dropped 6; count of bases not matched to a gene: 9. Clones were read by immunoSEQ multiplex PCR, and TCRdb kept only the in-frame ones, dropping some. The sample contains more than 110,000 clones, about 80% of which appear only once. This clone appeared a few times. The sequence was collected from a human donor in a cohort sampled during active COVID-19. The gene calls are TRBV7-9 and TRBJ1-2; 8 positions agree with TRBD1. The specimen sequenced was peripheral blood. CDR3 sequence: CASSRLGQGNGYTF. The CDR3 DNA follows: TGTGCCAGCAGTCGCCTCGGACAGGGCAATGGCTACACCTTC.